The entry that follows covers one T cell receptor (beta chain) sequence. These data belong to a study of blood T cell repertoires in COVID-19. Produced via immunoSEQ multiplex PCR; TCRdb's table is partial and in-frame only. The sample holds fewer than 300,000 clones; approximately 90% are singletons and the top ten take around 1.1%. This CDR3 is built from 15 residues. The V gene's germline CDR1 is SGHNT and CDR2 YYREEE (reference sequence). Trimming removed 4 bases from V and 2 bases from J, with 12 bases in between. The sequenced material came from PBMCs or T cells enriched from blood (not recorded which). The chain joins TRBV5-4 to TRBJ2-2; weak D call: TRBD2 (6 bases). The receptor was derived from a woman aged 25 to 39 who had recovered from COVID-19. The CDR3 sequence is CASSQGGPNTGELFF. The CDR3 bases are TGTGCCAGCAGCCAAGGAGGGCCAAACACCGGGGAGCTGTTTTTT.